This T cell receptor beta chain was observed in a study of long-term antiretroviral therapy in people with HIV (dated 2022 in TCRdb). With regard to the full study: The earliest samples were collected approximately a decade before the 2015 WHO recommendation for immediate ART, a period when ART was typically delayed until CD4 counts fell. A retrospective serial study tested whether ART initiation and durable HIV suppression were associated with changes in peripheral blood TRB repertoire composition and diversity. The cohort contributed 150 to 200 cryopreserved PBMC samples from a few dozen adults with confirmed HIV infection, collected serially over a mean of approximately six years (range 1-12). Of the 30 or so participants with HIV, 10 to 11 were female. No cross-contamination during QIAcube processing was shown when test extractions of a monoclonal T-cell line were performed alongside about 30 polyclonal samples. Findings and caveats that apply to the study as a whole: A significant increase in TRB diversity was found to be associated with ART initiation, although TRB diversity was observed to remain significantly below that of transplant donor controls even after long-term ART. Since PBMC availability was limited, sequencing covered only the TCR beta chain, with no alpha chain pairing. Inferences about post-ART repertoire changes were limited because no data were available on ART adherence, viral resistance or therapy changes. The repertoire was dominated across all time points by expanded TRB clones identified before ART initiation, although this dominance was seen to fluctuate and to decrease in many PLHIV after ART. The samples span the years 2004 to 2017, and the ART regimens used at that time may not be as effective as current regimens. Unsorted PBMC were profiled instead of sorted CD4+ and CD8+ T cells because pre-ART samples had limited cell numbers. HIV repertoires had narrower CDR3 length ranges than controls, and the network structure suggested an antigen-experienced repertoire that shifted only slightly toward naive after ART.

Remarks on this clone: Its antigen is currently not known. No qualities accompany the bases; no much larger clone lies one base away.

Inclusion was restricted to participants for whom at least one PBMC sample before ART initiation and at least two post-ART samples were available. All participants with HIV were treated in the United States of America. Before DNA extraction, cryopreserved samples of about 0.95-10 million PBMC were thawed and then washed. At the time of the earliest PBMC sample, participants with HIV were aged between about 20 and 55 years. Per participant, PBMC samples came from 1-4 timepoints prior to ART initiation and 2-8 timepoints following ART initiation, for a median of 7 samples. For every participant, serial HIV viral load, CD4+ T-cell count, ART history and demographic data were obtained. Genomic DNA was extracted from unsorted PBMC with a Qiagen kit on a QIAcube, with processing performed in batches of 12 samples. The immunoSEQ hsTCRB v3.0 assay was used at survey level resolution for TRB variable region sequencing. The targeted TRB sequencing depth was 40,000-50,000 T-cell genomes per sample. TRB libraries were pooled and sequenced on an Illumina MiSeq using a v3 150-cycle kit. Processing in the source paper ran as follows. Repertoire analysis was performed in R inside a reproducible Nextflow workflow that covered QC, data transformation and analysis. LymphoSeq2, an R package for exploring AIRR-Seq data, was used to implement the custom analyses. After excluding a few samples that yielded fewer than 5000 total TRB sequences, 150 to 200 HIV repertoires remained for analysis. Of the 188 retained HIV repertoires, almost 60 were collected before and 120 to 130 after ART initiation. Repertoires were downsampled to 5000 TRB nucleotide sequences, with summary statistics averaged over 100 downsampling iterations. The analysis kept only TRB sequences whose CDR3 regions were at least seven amino acids long. Diversity was measured with a Shannon entropy-derived clonality score and the Gini coefficient. In the repertoire networks, any two of the top 5000 CDR3 amino acid sequences were linked whenever the two sequences differed by an edit distance of one. For TRB CDR3 amino acid sequences, antigen specificity groups and MHC restriction were predicted with GLIPH2. To flag known associations with CMV, EBV, HIV or tissue antigens, CDR3 amino acid sequences were compared against VDJdb and McPAS-TCR. Pre-ART, post-ART and control groups were compared with Wilcoxon signed-rank tests and Holm-Bonferroni correction. Drawn from immuneACCESS, this table holds only the in-frame rearrangements with V and J called that TCRdb kept. Clones are partly lost; checked studies trace under half to an unresolved V gene and leave the rest unexplained. The D gene and trimming were derived from the DNA, and the V and J assignments and clone size from that table. A total of around 37,000 clones appear in this sample, around 85% of them only once. The top ten clonotypes cover about 4.3% of the sample.

The germline V gene (reference sequence) specifies LNHDA as CDR1 and SQIVND as CDR2. The V end loses 2 bases and the J end loses 6 bases, and a stretch of 8 bases separates them. The CDR3 holds 13 amino acids from the cysteine to the phenylalanine. Here the CDR3 DNA is all that survives: 39 bases in frame from base 1. The sequence came from a man between 18 and 29 years old with HIV. The starting material was unsorted PBMCs, obtained about 3.4 years after starting antiretroviral therapy. This receptor chain uses TRBV19 and TRBJ1-5; confidence is insufficient to name the D gene. CDR3 reads: CASSITLSQPQHF. The sequenced DNA is TGTGCCAGTAGTATAACTTTAAGTCAGCCCCAGCATTTT.